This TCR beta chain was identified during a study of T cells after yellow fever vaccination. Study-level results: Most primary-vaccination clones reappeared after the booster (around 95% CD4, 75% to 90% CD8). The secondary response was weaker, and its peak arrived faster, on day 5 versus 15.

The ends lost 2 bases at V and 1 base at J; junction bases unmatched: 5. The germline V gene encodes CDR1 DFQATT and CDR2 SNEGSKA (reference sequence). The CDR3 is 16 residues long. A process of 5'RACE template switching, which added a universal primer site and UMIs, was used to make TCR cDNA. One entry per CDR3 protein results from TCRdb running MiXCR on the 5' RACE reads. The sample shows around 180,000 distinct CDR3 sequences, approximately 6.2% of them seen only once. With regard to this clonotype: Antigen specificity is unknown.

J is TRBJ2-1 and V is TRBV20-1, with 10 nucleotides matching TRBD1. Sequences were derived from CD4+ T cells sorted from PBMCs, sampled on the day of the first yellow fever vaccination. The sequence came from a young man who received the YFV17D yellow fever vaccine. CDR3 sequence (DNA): TGCAGTGCTAGAAACCGACAGGGGGCTTCCTACAATGAGCAGTTCTTC. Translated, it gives CSARNRQGASYNEQFF.